This T cell receptor (beta chain) was sequenced in a study of T cell repertoires in cytomegalovirus infection. In the study overall: An indication of both CMV infection and matching HLA type came from public TCR beta signatures. Study results and caveats: Ex vivo, HLA-C-restricted CMV-specific TCR beta clonotypes prevailed over the rest of the response. Of the TCR beta families, the public ones yielded a cumulative frequency that identified carriers of CMV plus the relevant HLA.

Comment on this clonotype: Its antigen is unknown.

In germline, CDR1 is SEHNR, CDR2 FQNEAQ (reference sequence). CDR3 length: 15 amino acids. The V end lost 4 bases, the J end lost 3 bases, and 13 bases lay between the germline ends. One entry per CDR3 protein, called by TCRdb with MiXCR from the reads. This table has some 500,000 distinct CDR3 sequences, 40% appearing once. V is TRBV7-9 and J is TRBJ2-1; D perhaps matches TRBD1 (7 bases). Specimen: cultured PBMCs, collected from culture after CMV antigen stimulation. The TCR sequence derives from a human donor in good health (CMV status not recorded). Some clones in this sample may be carry-over from other donors' samples. This CDR3 is CASSSTGDFYNEQFF. The DNA for the CDR3 is TGTGCCAGCAGCTCTACAGGGGACTTCTACAATGAGCAGTTCTTC.